Each of the 3 T cell receptor beta chains below was sequenced from the same sample in a study of blood T cell repertoires in COVID-19. Sequencing was performed with immunoSEQ multiplex PCR; in TCRdb, only in-frame clones are kept and a portion is missing. Of under 300,000 clones in the sample, about nine tenths were seen once. The sequencing sample was made of PBMCs or T cells enriched from blood (not recorded which). These receptors originate from a woman between 55 and 75 years old who had recovered from COVID-19.

This chain connects TRBV24-1 to TRBJ2-1, with TRBD2 matching over 9 bases. Germline V gene data show CDR1 as KGHDR and CDR2 as SFDVKD. The CDR3 covers 17 residues. Trimming removed 4 bases from V and 9 bases from J; junction bases left unmatched: 15. CDR3 DNA sequence: TGTGCCACCAGTGACTCGTTAGCGGGAGTCGCGCGGGGTGAGCAGTTCTTC. It translates to CATSDSLAGVARGEQFF.

The rearrangement links TRBV5-1 to TRBJ1-4; D is possibly TRBD1 (6 bases). The V and J ends lost 4 bases and 5 bases respectively, with 15 bases between them. Germline CDR1 SGHRS, CDR2 YFSETQ. This CDR3 is 15 amino acids long. The DNA of the CDR3 is TGCGCCAGCAGCGACGACAGGAGGTTGAATGAAAAACTGTTTTTT. This encodes CASSDDRRLNEKLFF.

The chain uses TRBV7-3 and TRBJ2-1; D might be TRBD2 (5 bases). Germline V CDR1 and CDR2: SGHTA, FQGTGA. The CDR3 extends over 13 amino acids. The V end lost 3 bases, the J end lost 5 bases, and 8 bases lay between the germline ends. In DNA, the CDR3 is TGTGCCAGCAGCTTGGGAGAGAACAATGAGCAGTTCTTC. It translates to CASSLGENNEQFF.